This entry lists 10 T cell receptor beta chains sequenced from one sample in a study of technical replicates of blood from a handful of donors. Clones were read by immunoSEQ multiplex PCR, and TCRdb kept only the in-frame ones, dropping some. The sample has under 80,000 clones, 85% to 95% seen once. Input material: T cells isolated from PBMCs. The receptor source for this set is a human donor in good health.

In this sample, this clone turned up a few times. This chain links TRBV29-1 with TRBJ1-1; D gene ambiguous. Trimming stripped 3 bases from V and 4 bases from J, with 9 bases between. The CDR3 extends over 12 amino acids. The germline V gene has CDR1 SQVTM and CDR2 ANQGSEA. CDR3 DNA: TGCAGCGTTGAGATTGCGGGCACTGAAGCTTTCTTT. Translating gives CSVEIAGTEAFF.

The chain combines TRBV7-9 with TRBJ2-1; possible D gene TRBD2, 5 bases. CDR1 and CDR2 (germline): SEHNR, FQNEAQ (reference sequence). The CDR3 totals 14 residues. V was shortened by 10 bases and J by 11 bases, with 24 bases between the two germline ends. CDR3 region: CATQLGIPSRKQFF. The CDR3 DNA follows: TGTGCCACTCAGCTCGGGATTCCCTCACGCAAGCAGTTCTTC.

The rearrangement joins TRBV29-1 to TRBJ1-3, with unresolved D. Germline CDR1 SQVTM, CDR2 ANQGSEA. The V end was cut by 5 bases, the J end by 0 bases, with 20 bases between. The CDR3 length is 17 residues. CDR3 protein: CSVSPAGYIGSGNTIYF. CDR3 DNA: TGCAGCGTTTCTCCGGCAGGCTATATCGGCTCTGGAAACACCATATATTTT. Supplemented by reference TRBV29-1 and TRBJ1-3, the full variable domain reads SAVISQKPSRDICQRGTSLTIQCQVDSQVTMMFWYRQQPGQSLTLIATANQGSEATYESGFVIDKFPISRPNLTFSTLTVSNMSPEDSSIYLCSVSPAGYIGSGNTIYFGEGSWLTVV.

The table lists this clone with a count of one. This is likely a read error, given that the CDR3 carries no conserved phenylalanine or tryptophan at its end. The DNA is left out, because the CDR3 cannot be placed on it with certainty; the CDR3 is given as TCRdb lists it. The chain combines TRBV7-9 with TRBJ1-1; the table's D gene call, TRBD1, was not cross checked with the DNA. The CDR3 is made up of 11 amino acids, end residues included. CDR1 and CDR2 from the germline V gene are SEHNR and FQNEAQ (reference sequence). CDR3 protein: CASSAGTVLYL.

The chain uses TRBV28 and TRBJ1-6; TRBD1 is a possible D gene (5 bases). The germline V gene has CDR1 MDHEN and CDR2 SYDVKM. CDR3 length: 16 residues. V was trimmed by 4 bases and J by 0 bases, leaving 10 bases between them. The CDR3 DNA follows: TGTGCCAGCAGTTCGACAGTGAGCTCCTATAATTCACCCCTCCACTTT. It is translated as CASSSTVSSYNSPLHF.

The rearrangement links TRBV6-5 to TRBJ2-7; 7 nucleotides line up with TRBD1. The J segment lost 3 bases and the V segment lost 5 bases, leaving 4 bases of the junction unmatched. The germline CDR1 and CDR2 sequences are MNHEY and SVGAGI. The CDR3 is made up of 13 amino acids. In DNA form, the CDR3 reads TGTGCCAGCAGTCCCGGGGACAGCTACGAGCAGTACTTC. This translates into CASSPGDSYEQYF.

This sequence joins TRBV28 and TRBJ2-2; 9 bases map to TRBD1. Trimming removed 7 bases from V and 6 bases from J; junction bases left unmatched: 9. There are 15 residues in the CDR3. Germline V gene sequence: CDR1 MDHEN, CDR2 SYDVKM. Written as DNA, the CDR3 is TGTGCCAGCACCGGGACAGGGAGATTTCCCGGGGAGCTGTTTTTT. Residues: CASTGTGRFPGELFF. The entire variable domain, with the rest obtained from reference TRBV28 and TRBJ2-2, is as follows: DVKVTQSSRYLVKRTGEKVFLECVQDMDHENMFWYRQDPGLGLRLIYFSYDVKMKEKGDIPEGYSVSREKKERFSLILESASTNQTSMYLCASTGTGRFPGELFFGEGSRLTVL.

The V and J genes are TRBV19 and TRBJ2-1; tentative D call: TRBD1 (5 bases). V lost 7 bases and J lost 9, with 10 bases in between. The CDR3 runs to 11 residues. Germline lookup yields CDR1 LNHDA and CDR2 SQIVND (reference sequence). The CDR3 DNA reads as TGTGCCAGTATCCAGGGAATTGAGCAGTTCTTC. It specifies CASIQGIEQFF.

CDR3 coding DNA: TGTGCCAGCAGTTCGGGGGGATCTGGAAACACCATATATTTT. This translates into CASSSGGSGNTIYF. The rearrangement links TRBV28 to TRBJ1-3, with a possible D match to TRBD1 (5 bases). Germline V gene sequence: CDR1 MDHEN, CDR2 SYDVKM. The CDR3 sequence is 14 residues long. Trimming pared 4 bases from V and 1 base from J, leaving 8 bases between.

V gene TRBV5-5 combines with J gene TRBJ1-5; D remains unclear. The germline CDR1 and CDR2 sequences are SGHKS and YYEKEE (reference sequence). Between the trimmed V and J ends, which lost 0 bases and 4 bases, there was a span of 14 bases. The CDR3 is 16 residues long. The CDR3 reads CASSLEVWAVNQPQHF. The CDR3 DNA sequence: TGTGCCAGCAGCTTGGAGGTCTGGGCAGTAAATCAGCCCCAGCATTTT. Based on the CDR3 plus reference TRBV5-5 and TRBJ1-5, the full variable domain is DAGVTQSPTHLIKTRGQQVTLRCSPISGHKSVSWYQQVLGQGPQFIFQYYEKEERGRGNFPDRFSARQFPNYSSELNVNALLLGDSALYLCASSLEVWAVNQPQHFGDGTRLSIL.